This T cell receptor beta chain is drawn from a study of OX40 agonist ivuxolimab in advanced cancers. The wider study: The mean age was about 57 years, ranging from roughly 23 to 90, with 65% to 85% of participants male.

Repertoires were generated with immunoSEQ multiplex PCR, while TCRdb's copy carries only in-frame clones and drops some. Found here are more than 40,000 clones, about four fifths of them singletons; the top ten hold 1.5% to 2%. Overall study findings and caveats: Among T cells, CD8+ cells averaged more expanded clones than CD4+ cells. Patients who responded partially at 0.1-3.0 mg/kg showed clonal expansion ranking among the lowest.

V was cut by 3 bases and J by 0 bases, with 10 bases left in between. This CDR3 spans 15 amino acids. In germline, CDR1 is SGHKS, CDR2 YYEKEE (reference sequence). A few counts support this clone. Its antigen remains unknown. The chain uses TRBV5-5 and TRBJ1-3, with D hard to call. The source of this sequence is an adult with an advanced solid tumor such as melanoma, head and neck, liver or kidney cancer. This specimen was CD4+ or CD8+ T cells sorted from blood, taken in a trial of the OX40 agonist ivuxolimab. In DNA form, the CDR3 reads TGTGCCAGCAGCTCCCCAACAGACTCTGGAAACACCATATATTTT. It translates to CASSSPTDSGNTIYF. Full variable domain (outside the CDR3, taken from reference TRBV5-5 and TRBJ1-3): DAGVTQSPTHLIKTRGQQVTLRCSPISGHKSVSWYQQVLGQGPQFIFQYYEKEERGRGNFPDRFSARQFPNYSSELNVNALLLGDSALYLCASSSPTDSGNTIYFGEGSWLTVV.